A selection of T cell receptor beta chains follows, all from one sample in a study of post-analysis software for immune sequencing data. TCRdb re-called the PCR reads with MiXCR, one entry per CDR3 protein. The table includes hundreds of thousands of distinct CDR3 sequences, roughly half detected once. Material: blood. Source of these receptors: a girl between 5 and 17 years old with multiple sclerosis. The CDR3 runs from the conserved cysteine through the conserved F or W. D genes are given only for firm matches. Clone size is not always given. Where it is, it says once, few, many or a class for expanded clones.

j_call	v_call	d_call	clone_size	cdr3_nt	cdr3_aa
TRBJ2-1	TRBV29-1	.	.	TGCAGCGGCGAGGGGCAGAAGCACAATGAGCAGTTCTTC	CSGEGQKHNEQFF
TRBJ2-1	TRBV20-1	TRBD1	.	TGCAGTGCTAGAGATCTTGGGACAGGGTTAGAGAATGAGCAGTTCTTC	CSARDLGTGLENEQFF
TRBJ2-5	TRBV7-9	.	.	TGTGCCAGCAGCTTAGGCCTCGGGGCTCAAGAGACCCAGTACTTC	CASSLGLGAQETQYF
TRBJ2-7	TRBV11-1	TRBD2	once	TGTGCCAGCAGGCCCGGTCGGGGAAGGACTAGCGGGGGGTCGATCCCCTACGAGCAGTACTTC	CASRPGRGRTSGGSIPYEQYF
TRBJ2-3	TRBV20-1	TRBD2	.	TGCAGTGCCCCTGGACTAGCGATGACAGATACGCAGTATTTT	CSAPGLAMTDTQYF
TRBJ2-3	TRBV5-4	.	.	TGTGCCAGCAGCTCGGAACTAGCTCGCACAGATACGCAGTATTTT	CASSSELARTDTQYF
TRBJ2-4	TRBV6-6	.	.	TGTGCCAGCAGTTACCTTCGGCCCTCGAGGGAGCAGTACTTC	CASSYLRPSREQYF
TRBJ2-7	TRBV20-1	TRBD2	few	TGCAGTGCTAGAGACCCCGGGACTAGCGGGAGCGTCCACGAGCAGTACTTC	CSARDPGTSGSVHEQYF
TRBJ2-1	TRBV7-9	TRBD2	.	TGTGCCAGCAGCCCAACCCTTGGGGTACTAGCGGGCAATGAGCAGTTCTTC	CASSPTLGVLAGNEQFF
TRBJ2-7	TRBV20-1	TRBD2	once	TGCAGTGCTGGACCGGGACTAGCGGTGGAGCAGTACTTC	CSAGPGLAVEQYF
TRBJ1-5	TRBV29-1	.	.	TGCAGCGTACTAACAGGAGATAGCAATCAGCCCCAGCATTTT	CSVLTGDSNQPQHF
TRBJ1-4	TRBV29-1	.	.	TGCAGCGTTGAACCGGCCGGGAATGAAAAACTGTTTTTT	CSVEPAGNEKLFF
TRBJ2-4	TRBV7-3	.	.	TGTGCCAGCAGTTGGGACGGAGGGGATTACGGCATTCAGTACTTC	CASSWDGGDYGIQYF
TRBJ2-5	TRBV20-1	.	.	TGCAGTGCTACGGAGCCCGTCGGGTACCAAGAGACCCAGTACTTC	CSATEPVGYQETQYF
TRBJ1-5	TRBV6-1	TRBD1	.	TGTGCCAGCAGTATCCCCGCGCCGGGACAGCGGAATCATCAGCCCCAGCATTTT	CASSIPAPGQRNHQPQHF
TRBJ2-3	TRBV5-1	.	.	TGCGCCAGCAGCGGGTCCGGGACTTTCAAAGATACGCAGTATTTT	CASSGSGTFKDTQYF
TRBJ2-3	TRBV29-1	TRBD1	few	TGCAGCGTCCGTGGACAGGGCCGCACAGATACGCAGTATTTT	CSVRGQGRTDTQYF
TRBJ2-3	TRBV20-1	TRBD2	.	TGCAGTGCTAGTATAGTAGCGGGGAGAACAGATACGCAGTATTTT	CSASIVAGRTDTQYF
TRBJ2-7	TRBV6-5	.	.	TGTGCCAGCGGGGATCTTTACGAGCAGTACTTC	CASGDLYEQYF
TRBJ2-6	TRBV5-1	TRBD1	.	TGCGCCAGCAGCTTGGCCCCGGACAGGGTCCTTGATGCTGGGGCCAACGTCCTGACTTTC	CASSLAPDRVLDAGANVLTF
TRBJ2-2	TRBV5-1	.	.	TGCGCCAGCAGCTTGGCCGGGGGTCCCGGGGAGCTGTTTTTT	CASSLAGGPGELFF
TRBJ1-2	TRBV5-1	.	few	TGCGCCAGCAGCTTACAGGGCGAGCGTGGCTACACCTTC	CASSLQGERGYTF
TRBJ2-7	TRBV5-1	TRBD1	.	TGCGCCAGCAGCTCCGGACCGGGACAGGGTGCCTACGAGCAGTACTTC	CASSSGPGQGAYEQYF
TRBJ1-6	TRBV7-2	TRBD1	.	TGTGCCAGCAGCTTTTTACAGGGGAATAATTCACCCCTCCACTTT	CASSFLQGNNSPLHF
TRBJ2-3	TRBV6-5	TRBD2	.	TGTGCCAGCAGTTACACCCGGACTAGCGGCTCCACAGATACGCAGTATTTT	CASSYTRTSGSTDTQYF
TRBJ1-2	TRBV20-1	.	.	TGCAGTGCTAGAGACCGGGACGGTTTGGGCTGCACCTTC	CSARDRDGLGCTF
TRBJ2-3	TRBV29-1	TRBD2	few	TGCAGCGTACTACGGGGGGGTACGCAGTATTTT	CSVLRGGTQYF
TRBJ1-1	TRBV24-1	.	.	TGTGCCAACAGGTTCCGGGGGTCACGGGACACTGAAGCTTTCTTT	CANRFRGSRDTEAFF
TRBJ2-7	TRBV20-1	.	.	TGCAGTGCTAGAGATCGCGCACAGGGCTACGAGCAGTACTTC	CSARDRAQGYEQYF
TRBJ2-1	TRBV27	TRBD2	few	TGTGCCAGCAGAAACCTCTTGGGTCAGGCTAGCGGAAACAACAATGAGCAGTTCTTC	CASRNLLGQASGNNNEQFF
TRBJ1-2	TRBV20-1	.	.	TGCAGTGCCCCCCTCCCAGGGAACTATGGCTACACCTTC	CSAPLPGNYGYTF
TRBJ2-7	TRBV5-1	.	.	TGCGCCAGCAGCCCAGGGGCCCCCAACTACGGGCAGTACTTC	CASSPGAPNYGQYF
TRBJ2-3	TRBV5-1	TRBD2	.	TGCGCCAGCAGCTACCGTGGAGCGGGGGGGACCACAGATACGCAGTATTTT	CASSYRGAGGTTDTQYF
TRBJ2-1	TRBV5-1	TRBD1	.	TGCGCCAGCAGCTTGGGGACAGGCTTGGGACATGAGCAGTTCTTC	CASSLGTGLGHEQFF
TRBJ2-7	TRBV7-2	.	few	TGTGCCAGCAGGACAGATCCCAGCGGCGAGCAGTACTTC	CASRTDPSGEQYF
TRBJ1-1	TRBV7-9	.	.	TGTGCCAGCAGCCCACTTATTGACGACACTGAAGCTTTCTTT	CASSPLIDDTEAFF
TRBJ1-1	TRBV7-3	.	few	TGTGCCAGCAGCTTAAGGGCGAACACTGAAGCTTTCTTT	CASSLRANTEAFF
TRBJ1-2	TRBV28	TRBD1	few	TGTGCCAGCAGCAGCAAACCGGGACAGCGACACTTACCAAACTATGGCTACACCTTC	CASSSKPGQRHLPNYGYTF
TRBJ1-2	TRBV3-1	.	.	TGTGCCAGCAGCCAACAGGAGTATGGCTACACCTTC	CASSQQEYGYTF
TRBJ2-1	TRBV7-6	.	.	TGTGCCAGCAGCTTAGCAGGGGGAACTCGGAATGAGCAGTTCTTC	CASSLAGGTRNEQFF
TRBJ2-5	TRBV29-1	TRBD2	.	TGCAGCGTTGCTGGCGGGAGGGCCCTCGGAGAGACCCAGTACTTC	CSVAGGRALGETQYF
TRBJ2-7	TRBV6-5	TRBD2	.	TGTGCCAGCAGTAGGCCGGGACTAGTCCACTACGAGCAGTACTTC	CASSRPGLVHYEQYF
TRBJ2-3	TRBV5-4	.	.	TGTGCCAGCAGCCAAACCTCAGATACGCAGTATTTT	CASSQTSDTQYF
TRBJ2-1	TRBV7-3	TRBD1	.	TGTGCCAGCAGCTCCGACAGGGAATCCTACAATGAGCAGTTCTTC	CASSSDRESYNEQFF
TRBJ2-5	TRBV29-1	.	.	TGCAGCGTGACCCCGAGGGATGGGCAGGAGACCCAGTACTTC	CSVTPRDGQETQYF
TRBJ1-3	TRBV4-1	.	.	TGCGCCAGCAGCCAAGTTCCAGGGAGAAACACCATATATTTT	CASSQVPGRNTIYF
TRBJ2-3	TRBV10-3	.	.	TGTGCCATCAGTGATATTGATGCGCAGTATTTT	CAISDIDAQYF
TRBJ2-3	TRBV12-3/TRBV12-4	.	.	TGTGCCAGCAGTCCCACAGACAGCACAGATACGCAGTATTTT	CASSPTDSTDTQYF
TRBJ2-1	TRBV7-9	TRBD2	.	TGTGCCAGCAGCTTAGCGAGGGGAAGGGGAGGGCCGGTGGATGAGCAGTTCTTC	CASSLARGRGGPVDEQFF
TRBJ2-1	TRBV7-3	TRBD1	.	TGTGCCAGCAGCTCCCCCCCGGGACAGGGGAGGCCTGAGCAGTTCTTC	CASSSPPGQGRPEQFF
TRBJ2-1	TRBV6-5	TRBD2	few	TGTGCCAGCAGTTACTCGAGCTTAGCGGGAGGGCTTGGTTCCTACAATGAGCAGTTCTTC	CASSYSSLAGGLGSYNEQFF
TRBJ2-7	TRBV12-3/TRBV12-4	TRBD2	.	TGTGCCAGCAGTTTCAGCGGGAGCAGAAGGGGTGAGCAGTACTTC	CASSFSGSRRGEQYF
TRBJ1-1	TRBV19	.	.	TGTGCCAGACTCCCGGACAGCAGGAGCACTGAAGCTTTCTTT	CARLPDSRSTEAFF
TRBJ2-5	TRBV20-1	.	.	TGCAGTGCCCGAGGGAGCGTAGCGGACGTCAAAGAGACCCAGTACTTC	CSARGSVADVKETQYF
TRBJ1-2	TRBV29-1	.	.	TGCAGCGTTGAAACTTACTATGGCTACACCTTC	CSVETYYGYTF
TRBJ1-2	TRBV4-2	.	.	TGTGCCAGCAGCCAACCAACCACAGGGTTTGCTGGAGGCTACACCTTC	CASSQPTTGFAGGYTF
TRBJ2-7	TRBV11-2	TRBD1	.	TGTGCCAGCAGCCCATTTCTAGGGGGCACCTACGAGCAGTACTTC	CASSPFLGGTYEQYF